This TCR beta chain is from a study of blood T cells in healthy people across ages. Study overall: T cells yielded about one barcoded beta molecule per two cells through template switching.

The CDR3 is made up of 15 amino acids. The ends lost 2 bases at V and 0 bases at J; junction bases unmatched: 1. The V gene's germline CDR1 is MNHEY and CDR2 SVGEGT. Study results and limitations: Diversity of TCR beta per million T cells declined in a roughly linear way with age. A conclusive naive versus antigen-experienced comparison was prevented by the unsorted PBMCs. Fewer expanded clones and more diversity marked long-lived versus aged donors.

A sample-barcoded 5' primer and a J-beta primer mix were used in a second PCR of roughly 7 to 11 cycles. MiXCR was run by TCRdb on the 5' RACE reads, yielding one entry per CDR3 protein. In the table there are more than 800,000 distinct CDR3 sequences, 25% to 30% of which are singletons. This clonotype was picked up many times. Its antigen is as yet unknown. The material sequenced was blood. The TCR sequence derives from a woman over 75 in good health. The rearrangement joins TRBV6-2 or TRBV6-3 to TRBJ2-7; 10 bases are a match to TRBD2. The DNA for the CDR3 is TGTGCCAGCAGTTACCGACTAGCGGGCTCCTACGAGCAGTACTTC. Protein: CASSYRLAGSYEQYF.